This TCR beta chain was profiled in a study of CD8+CD57+ T cells in acquired aplastic anemia. For the study at large: The average for DNA from sorted CD4+ and CD8+ cells was around 3.4 ug.

Genomic DNA, serving as template, underwent TCR beta VDJ and CDR3 profiling. TCRdb processed the reads anew with MiXCR; each CDR3 protein has one entry. Found here are 250,000 to 300,000 distinct CDR3 sequences, 55% to 60% of them singletons; the top ten hold roughly 8%. Losses at the gene ends were 0 bases for V and 4 bases for J; bases not matched to a gene: 11. The CDR3 runs 17 residues. Looked up from germline, CDR1 is SGHVS and CDR2 is FQNEAQ. V gene TRBV7-8 combines with J gene TRBJ2-5, with TRBD1 matching 7 bases. The sequence derives from a human donor with severe aplastic anemia or a healthy control (not recorded which). Source material: sorted CD4+, CD8+, or CD8+CD57+ T cells (not recorded which) from PBMCs. The CDR3 sequence is CASSLAGGQGEGETQYF. CDR3 DNA: TGTGCCAGCAGCTTAGCCGGCGGCCAGGGGGAAGGAGAGACCCAGTACTTC.